This T cell receptor (beta chain) was recorded in a study of CD8 T cells in ankylosing spondylitis. V was pared by 6 bases and J by 3 bases, with 11 bases between. This CDR3 contains 14 residues. The V gene's germline CDR1 is MGHDK and CDR2 SYGVNS. TCRdb analysed the 5' RACE reads with MiXCR anew, one entry per CDR3 protein. The repertoire holds about 540,000 distinct CDR3 sequences, roughly 13% seen once, with around 7% in the top ten. Study findings and constraints: Several highly homologous variants made up a TCR beta motif, and this motif appeared characteristic of ankylosing spondylitis blood.

In regard to this clonotype: Its antigen is undetermined.

The J gene is TRBJ1-4, the V gene TRBV25-1, with D possibly TRBD1 on 5 matching bases. The origin of this receptor is a male donor with ankylosing spondylitis. Sequenced sample: blood, either unsorted or a sorted T cell fraction (not recorded which). The CDR3 bases are TGTGCCAGCAGCCCCAGGGAAGCTAATGAAAAACTGTTTTTT. Translation gives CASSPREANEKLFF. The full variable domain, completed using reference TRBV25-1 and TRBJ1-4, is EADIYQTPRYLVIGTGKKITLECSQTMGHDKMYWYQQDPGMELHLIHYSYGVNSTEKGDLSSESTVSRIRTEHFPLTLESARPSHTSQYLCASSPREANEKLFFGSGTQLSVL.